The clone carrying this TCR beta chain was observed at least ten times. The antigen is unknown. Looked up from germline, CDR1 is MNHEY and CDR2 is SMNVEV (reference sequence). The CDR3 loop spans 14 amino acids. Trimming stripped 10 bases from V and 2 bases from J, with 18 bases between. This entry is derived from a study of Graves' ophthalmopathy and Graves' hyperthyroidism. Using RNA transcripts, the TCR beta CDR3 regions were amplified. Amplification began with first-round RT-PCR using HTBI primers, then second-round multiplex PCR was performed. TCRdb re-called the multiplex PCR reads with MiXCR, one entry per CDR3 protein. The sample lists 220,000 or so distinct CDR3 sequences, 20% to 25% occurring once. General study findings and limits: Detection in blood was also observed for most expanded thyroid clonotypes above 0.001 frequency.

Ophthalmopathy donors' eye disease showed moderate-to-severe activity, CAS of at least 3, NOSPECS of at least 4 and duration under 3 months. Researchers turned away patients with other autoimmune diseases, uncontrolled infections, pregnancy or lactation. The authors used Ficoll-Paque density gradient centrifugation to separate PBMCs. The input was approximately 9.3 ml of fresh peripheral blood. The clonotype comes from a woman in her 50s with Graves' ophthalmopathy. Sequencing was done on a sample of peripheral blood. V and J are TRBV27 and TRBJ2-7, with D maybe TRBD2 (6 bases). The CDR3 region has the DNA TGTGCCACTCGGGGTGAGGAGGGCACCTACGAGCAGTACTTC. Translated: CATRGEEGTYEQYF.